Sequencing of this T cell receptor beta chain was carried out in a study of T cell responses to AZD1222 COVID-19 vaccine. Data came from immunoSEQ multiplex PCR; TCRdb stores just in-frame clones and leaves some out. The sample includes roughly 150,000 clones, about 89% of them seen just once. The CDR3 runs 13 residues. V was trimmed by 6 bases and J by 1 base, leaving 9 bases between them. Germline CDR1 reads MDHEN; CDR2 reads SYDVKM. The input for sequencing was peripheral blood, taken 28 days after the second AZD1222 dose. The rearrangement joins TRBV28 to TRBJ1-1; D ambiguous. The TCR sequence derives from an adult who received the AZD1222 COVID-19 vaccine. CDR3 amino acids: CASRRTANTEAFF. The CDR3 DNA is TGTGCCAGCAGGCGGACGGCGAACACTGAAGCTTTCTTT.